This T cell receptor beta chain was found in a study of T cell responses to AZD1222 COVID-19 vaccine. Only in-frame clones appear in the TCRdb table, and some are missing; sequencing was by immunoSEQ multiplex PCR. In the table there are 150,000 or so clones, 80% to 95% of which are singletons. The CDR3 covers 15 residues. Looked up from germline, CDR1 is MNHEY and CDR2 is SVGAGI. Trimming removed 3 bases from V and 0 bases from J, with 11 bases in between. Regarding the study as a whole: Reports indicate that nearly half of spike-specific TCRs are directed at unmutated variant regions.

Points on this clone: The antigen remains unidentified.

The sequencing used peripheral blood, collected on day 0 of MenACWY control vaccination. The receptor was derived from an adult in good health. This chain connects TRBV6-5 to TRBJ1-1; D may be TRBD1 (5 bases). The CDR3 here is CASSYTGALNTEAFF. The CDR3 bases are TGTGCCAGCAGTTATACCGGGGCTCTGAACACTGAAGCTTTCTTT.